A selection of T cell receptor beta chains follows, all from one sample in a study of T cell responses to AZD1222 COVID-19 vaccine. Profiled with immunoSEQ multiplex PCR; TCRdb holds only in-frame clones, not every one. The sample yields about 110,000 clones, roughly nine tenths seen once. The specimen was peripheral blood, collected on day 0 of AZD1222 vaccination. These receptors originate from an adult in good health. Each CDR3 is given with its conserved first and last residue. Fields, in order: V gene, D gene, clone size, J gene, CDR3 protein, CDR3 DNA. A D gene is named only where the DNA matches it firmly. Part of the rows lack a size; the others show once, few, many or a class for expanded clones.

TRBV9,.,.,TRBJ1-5,CASSVAGVRYQPQHF,TGTGCCAGCAGCGTAGCTGGGGTCCGATATCAGCCCCAGCATTTT
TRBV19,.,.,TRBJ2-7,CASSIDRHYEQYF,TGTGCCAGTAGTATAGACAGGCACTACGAGCAGTACTTC
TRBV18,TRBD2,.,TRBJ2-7,CASSRTSGSAEEQYF,TGTGCCAGCTCGCGGACTAGCGGGAGTGCAGAGGAGCAGTACTTC
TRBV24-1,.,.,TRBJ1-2,CATSDSGLGYTF,TGTGCCACCAGTGATTCAGGCCTTGGCTACACCTTC
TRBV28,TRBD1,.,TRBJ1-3,CASSRQGTGNTIYF,TGTGCCAGCAGTCGACAGGGAACTGGAAACACCATATATTTT
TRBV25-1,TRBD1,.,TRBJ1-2,CASQTQGGNYGYTF,TGTGCCAGCCAAACCCAGGGGGGGAACTATGGCTACACCTTC
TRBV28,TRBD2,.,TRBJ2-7,CASSLWLREGSYEQYF,TGTGCCAGCAGTTTATGGCTCAGGGAGGGCTCCTACGAGCAGTACTTC
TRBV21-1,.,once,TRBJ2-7,CASSKGGRSFTSGTFYEQYF,TGTGCCAGCAGCAAAGGGGGGCGCTCCTTTACTAGCGGGACGTTCTACGAGCAGTACTTC
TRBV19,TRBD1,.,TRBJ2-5,CASSMYTGTGRETQYF,TGTGCCAGTAGTATGTACACCGGGACAGGAAGGGAGACCCAGTACTTC
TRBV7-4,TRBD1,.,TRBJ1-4,CASSFIRRDRGNCSEKLFF,TGTGCCAGCAGCTTCATTCGCCGGGACAGGGGGAATTGTAGTGAAAAACTGTTTTTT
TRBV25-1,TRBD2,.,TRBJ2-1,CASSGLTSGARREQFF,TGTGCCAGCAGTGGCCTGACTAGCGGGGCCCGACGGGAGCAGTTCTTC
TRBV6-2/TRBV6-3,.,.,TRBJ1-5,CASSYSSGVSNQPQHF,TGTGCCAGCAGTTACTCTTCCGGGGTGAGCAATCAGCCCCAGCATTTT
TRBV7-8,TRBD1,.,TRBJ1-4,CASSRNRGTNEKLFF,TGTGCCAGCAGCCGAAACAGGGGTACTAATGAAAAACTGTTTTTT
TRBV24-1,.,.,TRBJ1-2,CATGDLTYGYTF,TGTGCCACCGGCGACCTAACCTATGGCTACACCTTC
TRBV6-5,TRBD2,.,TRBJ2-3,CASSYSIAGGTDTQYF,TGTGCCAGCAGTTACTCGATAGCGGGAGGCACAGATACGCAGTATTTT
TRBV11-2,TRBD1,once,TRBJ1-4,CASSPGDRALGEKLFF,TGTGCCAGCAGCCCAGGAGACAGGGCCCTGGGGGAAAAACTGTTTTTT
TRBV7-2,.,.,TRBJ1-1,CASSPTLRGLAFF,TGTGCCAGCAGCCCGACCCTGAGGGGCTTGGCTTTCTTT
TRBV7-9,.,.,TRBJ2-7,CASRERVEGQEQYF,TGTGCCAGCAGGGAAAGGGTGGAGGGCCAAGAGCAGTACTTC
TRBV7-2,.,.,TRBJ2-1,CASSPWTAGEQFF,TGTGCCAGCAGCCCATGGACTGCGGGTGAGCAGTTCTTC
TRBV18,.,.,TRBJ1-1,CASSPLKGPSTEAFF,TGTGCCAGCTCACCCCTGAAGGGGCCGAGCACTGAAGCTTTCTTT
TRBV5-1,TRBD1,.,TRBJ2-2,CASSFGQGASTGELFF,TGCGCCAGCAGCTTTGGGCAGGGGGCGAGCACCGGGGAGCTGTTTTTT
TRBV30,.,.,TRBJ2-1,CAWVARWGARRGDNEQFF,TGTGCCTGGGTCGCTAGGTGGGGGGCCCGCAGGGGAGACAATGAGCAGTTCTTC